This TCR beta chain was retrieved from a study of T cells in Graves' hyperthyroidism and ophthalmopathy. Amplified regions were TCR beta CDR3 sequences from RNA transcripts. A set of HTBI primers served as the primers for a first-round RT-PCR of the TCR CDR3. TCRdb reanalysed the multiplex PCR reads using MiXCR and keeps one entry per CDR3 protein. The repertoire has about 540,000 distinct CDR3 sequences, around 45% of them found once; the top ten carry about 7.9%. Of note for this clonotype: The missing conserved phenylalanine or tryptophan at the end of this CDR3 makes a read error likely. No DNA is shown, since the ends of the CDR3 on it are uncertain; the CDR3 is the one TCRdb lists.

From germline, CDR1 is SNHLY and CDR2 FYNNEI. The CDR3 comprises 12 residues, both ends counted. The sequenced material came from peripheral blood or thyroid tissue (not recorded which). This chain joins TRBV2 and TRBJ1-5; the table gives TRBD1 as D, unverified against the DNA. This TCR was sampled from a woman aged 18-29 years with Graves' hyperthyroidism. The CDR3 sequence is CASSATGGQSHL.